The 24 T cell receptor beta chains reported below all come from one sample, sequenced in a study of T cell responses to AZD1222 COVID-19 vaccine. Data came from immunoSEQ multiplex PCR; TCRdb stores just in-frame clones and leaves some out. The table shows 100,000 to 150,000 clones, with roughly nine tenths occurring only once. The material was peripheral blood, obtained on day 0 of AZD1222 vaccination. All receptors come from an adult in good health.

V gene TRBV6-5 combines with J gene TRBJ2-7, with D tentatively TRBD1 (6 bases). With 6 bases removed from V and 2 bases from J, the gap between germline ends came to 11 bases. This CDR3 has 13 amino acids. From germline, CDR1 is MNHEY and CDR2 SVGAGI. The DNA of the CDR3 is TGTGCCAGCAGCCTGGACAGTCCCTACGAGCAGTACTTC. This sequence encodes CASSLDSPYEQYF.

The chain couples TRBV28 to TRBJ2-3, with D possibly matching TRBD2 (6 bases). Trimming shortened V by 5 bases and J by 2 bases, and 14 bases separated the two germline ends. CDR3 length: 15 residues. The germline gives CDR1 MDHEN, CDR2 SYDVKM. The CDR3 bases are TGTGCCAGCAGTCCCCCGGGACTCATCACAGATACGCAGTATTTT. Translating gives CASSPPGLITDTQYF.

This chain connects TRBV18 to TRBJ1-5; no definite D call. The V gene's germline CDR1 is KGHSH and CDR2 LQKENI. V was shortened by 3 bases and J by 0 bases, with 9 bases between the two germline ends. This CDR3 is 15 amino acids long. The CDR3 loop reads CASSPSDYSNQPQHF. The CDR3 nucleotides read TGTGCCAGCTCACCTTCAGATTATAGCAATCAGCCCCAGCATTTT.

The chain is built from TRBV3-1 (or the pseudogene TRBV3-2) and TRBJ2-1; 7 nucleotides match TRBD2. CDR1 LGHDT and CDR2 YNNKEL come from the germline V gene (reference sequence). Trimming cost V 4 bases and J 0 bases; bases outside gene matches: 9. The CDR3 contains 17 residues. CDR3 sequence reads: CASSRPIGGSSYNEQFF. The CDR3 DNA follows: TGTGCCAGCAGCCGGCCCATCGGGGGGAGCTCCTACAATGAGCAGTTCTTC.

The rearrangement links TRBV9 to TRBJ2-5, with 9 positions matching TRBD2. Germline V lookup: CDR1 SGDLS, CDR2 YYNGEE. V lost 0 bases, J lost 4 bases, and 4 bases stayed unmatched. The CDR3 loop spans 15 amino acids. The CDR3 DNA is TGTGCCAGCAGCGTAGCTAGCGGGATGGTAGAGACCCAGTACTTC. Translating gives CASSVASGMVETQYF.

The genes are TRBV20-1 and TRBJ1-5; D unclear. This CDR3 has 13 residues. The germline V gene encodes CDR1 DFQATT and CDR2 SNEGSKA (reference sequence). The V end was cut by 3 bases, the J end by 3 bases, with 9 bases between. The CDR3 is CSASGQHNQPQHF. The CDR3 nucleotides are TGCAGTGCTAGTGGGCAGCACAATCAGCCCCAGCATTTT.

This chain connects TRBV5-6 to TRBJ1-1; D is ambiguous. V was pared by 0 bases and J by 1 base, with 7 bases between. Germline V gene lookup returns CDR1 SGHDT and CDR2 YYEEEE. The CDR3 has 14 residues. DNA of the CDR3: TGTGCCAGCAGCTTGGAGTGGCGGAACACTGAAGCTTTCTTT. It yields the protein CASSLEWRNTEAFF.

The V gene is TRBV15, the J gene TRBJ2-6, with 8 nucleotides matching TRBD2. V lost 0 bases, J lost 5 bases, and 12 bases stayed unmatched. The CDR3 sequence is 19 residues long. Germline values: CDR1 LNHNV, CDR2 YYDKDF (reference sequence). CDR3 bases: TGTGCCACCAGCAGAGATGCCCAGCGGGGGCCCCTGCGGGCCAACGTCCTGACTTTC. Translating gives CATSRDAQRGPLRANVLTF.

V is TRBV12-3 or TRBV12-4 and J is TRBJ1-6, with D unclear. The V end lost 5 bases, the J end lost 9 bases, and 11 bases lay between the germline ends. The CDR3 has 13 amino acids. CDR3 sequence: CASSPGVASPLHF. The CDR3 DNA reads TGTGCCAGCAGTCCTGGGGTTGCTTCACCCCTCCACTTT.

The chain recombines TRBV7-8 with TRBJ1-1, with D possibly TRBD1 on 5 matching bases. V lost 5 bases and J 1 base, leaving 11 bases between the germline ends. The CDR3 extends over 14 amino acids. Per germline, CDR1 SGHVS and CDR2 FQNEAQ. CDR3 nucleotide sequence: TGTGCCAGCAGCCCCGGGACGCCGAACACTGAAGCTTTCTTT. It encodes CASSPGTPNTEAFF.

This chain links TRBV28 with TRBJ2-7; D is possibly TRBD1 (6 bases). This CDR3 is 15 amino acids long. CDR1 and CDR2 from the germline V gene are MDHEN and SYDVKM. Trimming took 6 bases from V and 2 from J, leaving 17 bases between them. The CDR3, as DNA: TGTGCCAGCAGCCCCCGGGGCACAGGGACCTACGAGCAGTACTTC. Protein product: CASSPRGTGTYEQYF. Drawing the rest from reference TRBV28 and TRBJ2-7, the complete variable domain is DVKVTQSSRYLVKRTGEKVFLECVQDMDHENMFWYRQDPGLGLRLIYFSYDVKMKEKGDIPEGYSVSREKKERFSLILESASTNQTSMYLCASSPRGTGTYEQYFGPGTRLTVT.

This chain uses TRBV13 with TRBJ2-2; D gene uncertain. Germline V gene lookup returns CDR1 PRHDT and CDR2 FYEKMQ (reference sequence). Trimming cost V 3 bases and J 2 bases, with 13 bases left between them. This CDR3 region has 16 residues. The CDR3: CASSFSRWGNTGELFF. The CDR3 nucleotides are TGTGCCAGCAGCTTCTCTCGGTGGGGTAACACCGGGGAGCTGTTTTTT.

The CDR3 nucleotides read TGTGCCAGCAGCTTAGATTATAGGGGGGGGCCCCCCACCGGGGAGCTGTTTTTT. Translating it yields CASSLDYRGGPPTGELFF. The V gene is TRBV11-3, the J gene TRBJ2-2; maybe TRBD2 (7 bases). Germline V gives CDR1 SGHNT, CDR2 YENEEA. The CDR3 is 18 residues long. Trimming took off 0 bases at V and 4 bases at J, with 18 bases between the two ends.

The chain links TRBV11-2 to TRBJ2-3, with D possibly TRBD1 on 5 matching bases. Trimming cost V 8 bases and J 6 bases, with 30 bases left between them. Looked up from germline, CDR1 is SGHAT and CDR2 is FQNNGV. The CDR3 is made up of 18 amino acids. The CDR3 loop is CASPPVGTAGPDSDTQYF. Here the CDR3 DNA reads TGTGCCAGCCCTCCCGTGGGCACCGCAGGGCCTGATTCTGATACGCAGTATTTT.

V gene TRBV15 combines with J gene TRBJ1-5, with D perhaps matching TRBD1 (5 bases). V was trimmed by 7 bases and J by 5 bases, leaving 12 bases between them. This CDR3 is built from 13 residues. CDR1 and CDR2 from the germline V gene are LNHNV and YYDKDF (reference sequence). CDR3 region: CATNRGPDQPQHF. The CDR3 nucleotides read TGTGCCACCAATAGGGGTCCCGATCAGCCCCAGCATTTT.

The V call is TRBV29-1, the J call TRBJ1-2; D not resolved. Germline loops: CDR1 SQVTM, CDR2 ANQGSEA. V was trimmed by 1 base and J by 10 bases, leaving 13 bases between them. This CDR3 spans 12 amino acids. CDR3 bases: TGCAGCGTTGAAGGGTCCCAAAGGGCCTACACCTTC. Protein product: CSVEGSQRAYTF.

The J gene is TRBJ2-4, the V gene TRBV29-1, with D maybe TRBD2 (6 bases). Trimming removed 5 bases at V and 7 bases at J, with 12 bases between. The germline gives CDR1 SQVTM, CDR2 ANQGSEA. The CDR3 loop spans 12 amino acids. CDR3 in DNA: TGCAGCGTTCGGACCGGAGGGAACATTCAGTACTTC. Translating gives CSVRTGGNIQYF.

The chain couples TRBV7-2 to TRBJ2-7; perhaps TRBD2 as D (6 bases). The germline V gene encodes CDR1 SGHTA and CDR2 FQGNSA. CDR3 length equals 15 residues. Trimming removed 1 base at V and 4 bases at J, with 14 bases between. CDR3 loop: CASSLDPTSFYEQYF. CDR3 in DNA: TGTGCCAGCAGCTTAGACCCTACTAGCTTTTACGAGCAGTACTTC. Full variable domain (missing parts from reference TRBV7-2 and TRBJ2-7): GAGVSQSPSNKVTEKGKDVELRCDPISGHTALYWYRQSLGQGLEFLIYFQGNSAPDKSGLPSDRFSAERTGGSVSTLTIQRTQQEDSAVYLCASSLDPTSFYEQYFGPGTRLTVT.

The chain combines TRBV6-5 with TRBJ1-6; 9 bases line up with TRBD1. This CDR3 has 15 amino acids. V shed 4 bases, J shed 8 bases, and the junction held 6 bases outside the gene matches. Looked up from germline, CDR1 is MNHEY and CDR2 is SVGAGI. The DNA for the CDR3 is TGTGCCAGCAGTTCCCGACAGGGGGGTGATTCACCCCTCCACTTT. This encodes CASSSRQGGDSPLHF.

The chain joins TRBV28 to TRBJ2-1; D is perhaps TRBD1 (7 bases). This CDR3 region has 16 residues. CDR1 is MDHEN, CDR2 SYDVKM, per germline. V was trimmed by 5 bases and J by 4 bases, leaving 18 bases between them. CDR3 in amino acids: CASSKAGGQFYNEQFF. Written as DNA, the CDR3 is TGTGCCAGCAGTAAAGCAGGGGGGCAGTTTTACAATGAGCAGTTCTTC.

This clone was seen just once. The CDR3 DNA sequence: TGTGCCAGTGCCCTGACTTGGAGCGGGCATCAGCCCCAGCATTTT. Translated, it gives CASALTWSGHQPQHF. J is TRBJ1-5 and V is TRBV19, with D unresolved. CDR3 size: 15 residues. V lost 8 bases to trimming and J lost 5 bases, with 19 bases between them. Germline CDR1 is LNHDA and CDR2 is SQIVND (reference sequence). The full variable domain, completed using reference TRBV19 and TRBJ1-5, is DGGITQSPKYLFRKEGQNVTLSCEQNLNHDAMYWYRQDPGQGLRLIYYSQIVNDFQKGDIAEGYSVSREKKESFPLTVTSAQKNPTAFYLCASALTWSGHQPQHFGDGTRLSIL.

The genes are TRBV5-8 and TRBJ1-2, with unresolved D. CDR1 is SGHTS, CDR2 YDEGEE, per germline. The CDR3 extends over 13 amino acids. V was trimmed by 2 bases and J by 2 bases, leaving 7 bases between them. CDR3 protein: CASSFGRNYGYTF. DNA for the CDR3: TGTGCCAGCAGCTTCGGACGGAACTATGGCTACACCTTC.

The chain combines TRBV7-9 with TRBJ2-7; TRBD1 might be the D (5 bases). Per germline, CDR1 SEHNR and CDR2 FQNEAQ (reference sequence). CDR3 length equals 17 residues. The V and J ends lost 2 bases and 5 bases respectively, with 22 bases between them. CDR3 nucleotide sequence: TGTGCCAGCAGCTTATATCGCGGCCCGGCAGGGTCCCACGAGCAGTACTTC. This encodes CASSLYRGPAGSHEQYF. The variable domain in full, completed from reference TRBV7-9 and TRBJ2-7, reads DTGVSQNPRHKITKRGQNVTFRCDPISEHNRLYWYRQTLGQGPEFLTYFQNEAQLEKSRLLSDRFSAERPKGSFSTLEIQRTEQGDSAMYLCASSLYRGPAGSHEQYFGPGTRLTVT.

The chain couples TRBV6-4 to TRBJ1-1; TRBD1 matches 7 bases. CDR1 is MRHNA and CDR2 is SNTAGT in the germline V gene. With V trimmed by 7 bases and J by 3 bases, 8 bases remained unmatched. The CDR3 contains 14 residues. CDR3: CASTPTGQDTEAFF. As DNA, the CDR3 is TGTGCCAGCACCCCGACAGGGCAGGACACTGAAGCTTTCTTT.